This record looks at one T cell receptor (beta chain) sequence and its context. A second about 6 to 11 cycle PCR used barcoded and J-beta primers. MiXCR, applied by TCRdb to the 5' RACE reads, yields one record per CDR3 protein. The sample has over 1,200,000 distinct CDR3 sequences, roughly 64% seen once; the top ten hold more than 6%. The sample belongs to a study of blood T cells in healthy people across ages. Deletions cut 4 bases from V and 1 base from J, with 14 bases between. The germline CDR1 and CDR2 sequences are MNHEY and SVGEGT. The CDR3 has 16 residues. The rearrangement joins TRBV6-2 or TRBV6-3 to TRBJ2-1, with a weak D call TRBD1 (8 bases). The sample taken for sequencing was blood. The sequence derives from a man aged 18 to 29 in good health. CDR3 loop: CASSLTGGGSYNEQFF. In DNA form, the CDR3 reads TGTGCCAGCAGTTTAACAGGGGGGGGATCCTACAATGAGCAGTTCTTC.